The clone carrying this T cell receptor beta chain was detected only once. The data were taken from a study of blood T cell repertoires in COVID-19. Across the whole study: COVID-19 samples collected from the United States, Italy and Spain covered acute and convalescent phases.

Original analysis: Nucleated cell counts were estimated from reference gene primer amplification. Profiling relied on immunoSEQ multiplex PCR, and the TCRdb table lists in-frame clones only, not all of them. The DNA was the basis for D and trimming; V, J and clone size are from that table. Of approximately 75,000 clones in the sample, approximately 85% are singletons; the top ten hold around 28%. The CDR3 is made up of 21 amino acids. Germline assignment: CDR1 KGHDR and CDR2 SFDVKD. V was clipped by 4 bases and J by 0 bases; unmatched bases: 12. The material sequenced was peripheral blood. This rearrangement joins TRBV24-1 to TRBJ2-1; 15 nucleotides agree with TRBD2. This clonotype was obtained from a man over 45 with acute or convalescent COVID-19. The CDR3 nucleotides are TGTGCCACCAGTGACCACGCGGGACTAGCGGGGGGACCGAGCTCCTACAATGAGCAGTTCTTC. Translated: CATSDHAGLAGGPSSYNEQFF.